These 21 T cell receptor beta chains were sequenced from one sample in a study of blood T cells in healthy people across ages. The use of a sample-barcoded 5' primer and a J-beta primer mix characterized a second PCR of roughly 6 to 11 cycles. TCRdb re-called the 5' RACE reads through MiXCR, storing one row per CDR3 protein. This table has 850,000 or so distinct CDR3 sequences, under 30% appearing once. Specimen: blood. Every receptor here comes from a woman older than 75 in good health.

As concerns this clonotype: It is likely a read error, because the conserved phenylalanine at the end of the CDR3 is missing. The chain is built from TRBV3-1 and TRBJ1-4; no firm D call. This CDR3 comprises 13 residues. The V end lost 0 bases, the J end lost 6 bases, and 5 bases lay between the germline ends. The germline V gene encodes CDR1 LGHDT and CDR2 YNNKEL (reference sequence). The CDR3 loop is CASSQEVYEKLFS. The DNA of the CDR3 is TGTGCCAGCAGCCAAGAGGTTTATGAAAAACTGTTTTCT.

Note on this clonotype: A much larger clone is a single base away; this may be a read error. The chain uses TRBV7-2 and TRBJ2-7; TRBD2 matches at 10 bases. Germline lookup yields CDR1 SGHTA and CDR2 FQGNSA. The CDR3 spans 17 residues. Trimming at V came to 5 bases and at J to 10 bases, leaving 20 bases not matched to a gene. The CDR3 nucleotides read TGTGCCAGCAGCGGAAGGATACTAGCGGGGACCGGGGAGATCCAGTACTTC. Protein: CASSGRILAGTGEIQYF.

The genes are TRBV6-6 and TRBJ2-7, with 8 bases lining up with TRBD1. The CDR3 is 16 residues long. Looked up from germline, CDR1 is MNHNY and CDR2 is SVGAGI (reference sequence). V lost 2 bases and J lost 6; bases outside the gene matches: 12. CDR3 nucleotide sequence: TGTGCCAGCAGTTACCCTCGACAGGGGAAAAGAGGCGAGCAGTACTTC. Protein product: CASSYPRQGKRGEQYF.

This clonotype showed up many times. The chain couples TRBV11-2 to TRBJ2-7; 9 nucleotides agree with TRBD1. Germline V gene lookup returns CDR1 SGHAT and CDR2 FQNNGV. There are 15 residues in the CDR3. V lost 5 bases, J lost 3 bases, and 8 bases stayed unmatched. The CDR3 DNA sequence: TGTGCCAGCAGCCTCGCTACAGGGGGCTTCTACGAGCAGTACTTC. Residues: CASSLATGGFYEQYF.

The rearrangement joins TRBV4-3 to TRBJ1-4, with TRBD1 as a possible D gene (5 bases). CDR1 and CDR2 from the germline V gene are LGHNA and YSLEER. The length of the CDR3 is 16 residues. Trimming left V 1 base short and J 10 bases short, with 19 bases between. For the CDR3, the DNA is TGCGCCAGCAGCCAAGTCGGACCGGGTACCGGGGGAAAACTGTTTTTT. Its protein is CASSQVGPGTGGKLFF.

In its sample, this clonotype was seen many times. The gene calls are TRBV4-3 and TRBJ2-3; 11 positions match TRBD2. Germline assignment: CDR1 LGHNA and CDR2 YSLEER. CDR3 length equals 16 residues. The junction had 7 bases not matched to a gene; V was cut back by 4 bases and J by 4 bases. The CDR3 is CASSRTSGFAADTQYF. DNA of the CDR3: TGCGCCAGCAGCCGGACTAGCGGGTTCGCCGCAGATACGCAGTATTTT.

This clonotype was seen ten or more times. This chain connects TRBV6-2 or TRBV6-3 to TRBJ2-7; the match to TRBD1 covers 7 bases. The CDR3 covers 12 residues. CDR1 and CDR2 from the germline V gene are MNHEY and SVGEGT. The J segment lost 6 bases and the V segment lost 7 bases, leaving 6 bases of the junction unmatched. The CDR3 is CASKDRNSEQYF. CDR3 nucleotides: TGTGCCAGCAAGGACAGGAACAGCGAGCAGTACTTC.

V is TRBV30 and J is TRBJ1-1; D remains ambiguous. V lost 4 bases to trimming and J lost 0 bases, with 12 bases between them. CDR1 is GTSNPN and CDR2 is SVGIG in the germline V gene (reference sequence). The CDR3 spans 14 residues. CDR3 DNA sequence: TGTGCCTGGACGGGCCCCCTGGTGAACACTGAAGCTTTCTTT. It translates to CAWTGPLVNTEAFF.

This clonotype was found many times. This chain links TRBV7-2 with TRBJ2-7; D might be TRBD1 (5 bases). This CDR3 is 12 amino acids long. The V end was cut by 5 bases, the J end by 2 bases, with 7 bases between. Germline V gives CDR1 SGHTA, CDR2 FQGNSA. CDR3 sequence: CASSRQTYEQYF. CDR3 coding DNA: TGTGCCAGCAGCCGACAGACCTACGAGCAGTACTTC.

With respect to this clonotype: A much bigger clone sits one base away, suggesting this may be a read error. This rearrangement joins TRBV5-1 to TRBJ1-1; D is perhaps TRBD1 (5 bases). The CDR3 covers 14 residues. Germline V gives CDR1 SGHRS, CDR2 YFSETQ. The CDR3 spells CVSSSDLGQTEAFF. The CDR3 DNA is TGCGTCAGCAGCTCCGATCTGGGGCAGACTGAAGCTTTCTTT.

This clonotype was detected a few times. The chain couples TRBV12-3 or TRBV12-4 to TRBJ1-5; TRBD1 matches 11 bases. This CDR3 spans 15 amino acids. V lost 6 bases to trimming and J lost 5 bases; unmatched junction nucleotides: 6. The DNA of the CDR3 is TGTGCCAGCAGCTGGACAGGGGGCCAGCATCAGCCCCAGCATTTT. Its protein product is CASSWTGGQHQPQHF.

In this sample, this clonotype turned up a few times. A read error is possible here, since a much larger clone lies one base away. The chain uses TRBV7-2 and TRBJ2-3; TRBD2 matches 13 bases. The CDR3 contains 15 residues. Germline V gene sequence: CDR1 SGHTA, CDR2 FQGNSA. The CDR3: CASSSGLAGSDTRYF. The CDR3 region has the DNA TGTGCCAGCAGCTCGGGACTAGCGGGGTCCGATACGCGGTATTTT. Full variable domain (outside the CDR3, taken from reference TRBV7-2 and TRBJ2-3): GAGVSQSPSNKVTEKGKDVELRCDPISGHTALYWYRQSLGQGLEFLIYFQGNSAPDKSGLPSDRFSAERTGGSVSTLTIQRTQQEDSAVYLCASSSGLAGSDTRYFGPGTRLTVL.

In this sample, this clonotype turned up many times. The genes are TRBV3-1 and TRBJ2-7; tentatively, D is TRBD2 (6 bases). Germline loops: CDR1 LGHDT, CDR2 YNNKEL (reference sequence). This CDR3 is built from 14 residues. The V gene lost 4 bases and the J gene lost 4 bases, with 14 bases spanning the gap. CDR3 nucleotide sequence: TGTGCCAGCAGCCCGGGGACTGAGGGTTACGAGCAGTACTTC. As protein: CASSPGTEGYEQYF.

This sequence joins TRBV20-1 and TRBJ2-5; 12 bases are a match to TRBD2. The J segment lost 7 bases and the V segment lost 5 bases, leaving 14 bases of the junction unmatched. CDR3 length: 16 amino acids. Looked up from germline, CDR1 is DFQATT and CDR2 is SNEGSKA (reference sequence). CDR3 loop: CSAPIGLAGPRGTQYF. The CDR3 DNA follows: TGCAGTGCTCCCATCGGACTAGCGGGGCCCCGGGGGACCCAGTACTTC.

This clonotype was detected only once. The J gene is TRBJ2-3, the V gene TRBV3-1, with TRBD2 matching 7 bases. The CDR3 is 15 residues long. J was trimmed by 4 bases and V by 0 bases; bases with no gene match: 4. CDR1 LGHDT and CDR2 YNNKEL come from the germline V gene (reference sequence). The CDR3 bases are TGTGCCAGCAGCCAAGAACCAGGGAGGGCAGATACGCAGTATTTT. Encoded protein: CASSQEPGRADTQYF.

The chain has TRBV27 and TRBJ2-1, with 8 nucleotides matching TRBD1. The J call is doubtful: the DNA matches TRBJ2-7 better. This CDR3 has 16 residues. CDR1 and CDR2 (germline): MNHEY, SMNVEV (reference sequence). The CDR3 loop reads CASTFPGDRPYNEQYF. In DNA, the CDR3 is TGTGCCAGCACCTTCCCCGGGGACAGGCCCTACAATGAGCAGTACTTC.

This clonotype was observed many times. The chain uses TRBV20-1 and TRBJ2-7; 10 bases fit TRBD1. The CDR3 is made up of 14 amino acids. The V and J ends lost 0 bases and 5 bases, in that order; junction bases with no gene match: 4. Looked up from germline, CDR1 is DFQATT and CDR2 is SNEGSKA (reference sequence). The CDR3 loop is CSAREPGQGHEQYF. The CDR3 DNA reads TGCAGTGCTAGAGAACCGGGACAGGGGCACGAGCAGTACTTC.

The chain combines TRBV10-3 with TRBJ1-1, with D hard to call. This CDR3 region has 15 residues. Between the trimmed V and J ends, which lost 3 bases and 1 base, there was a span of 12 bases. Germline assignment: CDR1 ENHRY and CDR2 SYGVKD. CDR3 nucleotides: TGTGCCATCAGTGACCCGGGAAGAGAGAACACTGAAGCTTTCTTT. Its protein product is CAISDPGRENTEAFF.

This clonotype was observed a few times. CDR3 in DNA: TGTGCCAGCAGCTTAACAGCGGGGGGGCCAAACACCGGGGAGCTGTTTTTT. Translating it yields CASSLTAGGPNTGELFF. The rearrangement joins TRBV7-2 to TRBJ2-2; 10 bases agree with TRBD2. Germline V lookup: CDR1 SGHTA, CDR2 FQGNSA. This CDR3 spans 17 amino acids. After removal of 2 bases from V and 2 bases from J, the junction contained 5 bases not matched to a gene.

This clonotype was counted ten times or more. The V call is TRBV7-9, the J call TRBJ2-1; tentative D call: TRBD1 (6 bases). The CDR3 contains 16 residues. V was clipped by 5 bases and J by 2 bases, with 16 bases between them. Germline V gene data show CDR1 as SEHNR and CDR2 as FQNEAQ (reference sequence). This chain's CDR3 is CASSGWDILTYNEQFF. CDR3 sequence (DNA): TGTGCCAGCAGCGGGTGGGACATCCTAACCTACAATGAGCAGTTCTTC.

This chain uses TRBV11-3 with TRBJ2-1; maybe TRBD2 (5 bases). V was pared by 1 base and J by 9 bases, with 19 bases between. Germline CDR1 and CDR2: SGHNT and YENEEA. The CDR3 contains 16 residues. CDR3 bases: TGTGCCAGCAGCTTAGGAGGGAATGGGGATCTGGGTGAGCAGTTCTTC. Protein product: CASSLGGNGDLGEQFF.